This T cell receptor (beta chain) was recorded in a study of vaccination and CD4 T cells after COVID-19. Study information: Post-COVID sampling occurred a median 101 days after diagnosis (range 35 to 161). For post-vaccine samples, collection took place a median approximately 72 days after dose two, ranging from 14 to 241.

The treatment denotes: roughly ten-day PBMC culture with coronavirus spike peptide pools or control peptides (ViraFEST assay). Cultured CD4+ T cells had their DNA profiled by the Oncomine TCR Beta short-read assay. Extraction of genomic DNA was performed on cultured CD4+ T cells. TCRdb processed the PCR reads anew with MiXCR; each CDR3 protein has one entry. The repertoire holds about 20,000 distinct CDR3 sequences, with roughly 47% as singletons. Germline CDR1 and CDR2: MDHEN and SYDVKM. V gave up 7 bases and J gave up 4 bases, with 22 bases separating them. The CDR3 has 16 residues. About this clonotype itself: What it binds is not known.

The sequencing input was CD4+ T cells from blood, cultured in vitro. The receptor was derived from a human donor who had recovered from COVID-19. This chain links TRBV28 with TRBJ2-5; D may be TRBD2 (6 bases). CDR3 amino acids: CASIPGLTLGGETQYF. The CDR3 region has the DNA TGTGCCAGCATTCCGGGGTTAACTCTGGGGGGAGAGACCCAGTACTTC.